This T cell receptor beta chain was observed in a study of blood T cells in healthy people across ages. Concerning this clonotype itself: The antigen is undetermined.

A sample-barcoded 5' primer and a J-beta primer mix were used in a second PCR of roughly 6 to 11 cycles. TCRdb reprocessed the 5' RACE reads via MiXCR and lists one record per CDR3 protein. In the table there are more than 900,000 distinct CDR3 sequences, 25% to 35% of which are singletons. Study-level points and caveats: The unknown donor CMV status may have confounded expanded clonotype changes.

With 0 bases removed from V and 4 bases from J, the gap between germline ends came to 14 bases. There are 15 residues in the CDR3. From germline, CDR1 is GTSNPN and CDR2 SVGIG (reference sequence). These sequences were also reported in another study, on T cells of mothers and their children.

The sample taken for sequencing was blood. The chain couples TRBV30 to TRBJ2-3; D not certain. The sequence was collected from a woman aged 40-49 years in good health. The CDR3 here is CAWSVGFNTADTQYF. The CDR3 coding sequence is TGTGCCTGGAGTGTAGGCTTCAATACGGCAGATACGCAGTATTTT.